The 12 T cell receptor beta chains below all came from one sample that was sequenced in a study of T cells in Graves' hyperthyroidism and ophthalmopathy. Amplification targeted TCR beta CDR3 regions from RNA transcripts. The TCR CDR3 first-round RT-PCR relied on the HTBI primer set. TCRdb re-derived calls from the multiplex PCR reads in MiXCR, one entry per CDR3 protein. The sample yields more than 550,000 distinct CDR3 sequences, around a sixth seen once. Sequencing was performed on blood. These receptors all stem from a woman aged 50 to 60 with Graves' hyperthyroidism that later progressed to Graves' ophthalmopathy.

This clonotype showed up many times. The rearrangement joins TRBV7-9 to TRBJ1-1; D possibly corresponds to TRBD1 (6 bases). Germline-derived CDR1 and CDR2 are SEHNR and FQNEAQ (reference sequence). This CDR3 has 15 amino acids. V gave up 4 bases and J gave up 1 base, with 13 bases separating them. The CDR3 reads CASSSRKDRNTEAFF. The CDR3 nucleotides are TGTGCCAGCAGCTCAAGAAAGGACAGGAACACTGAAGCTTTCTTT.

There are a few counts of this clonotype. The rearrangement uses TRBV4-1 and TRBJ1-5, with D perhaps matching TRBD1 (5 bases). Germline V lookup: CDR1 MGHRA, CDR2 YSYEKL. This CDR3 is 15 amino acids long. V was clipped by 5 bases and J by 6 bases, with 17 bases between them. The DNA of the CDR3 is TGCGCCAGCAGCACTATCCAGGGCGTTCCTCAGCCCCAGCATTTT. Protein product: CASSTIQGVPQPQHF.

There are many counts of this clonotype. The CDR3 protein is CSVGKQSNTEAFF. CDR3 coding DNA: TGCAGCGTTGGAAAACAGTCAAACACTGAAGCTTTCTTT. The rearrangement joins TRBV29-1 to TRBJ1-1; D gene ambiguous. Germline CDR1 reads SQVTM; CDR2 reads ANQGSEA. Trimming pared 4 bases from V and 2 bases from J, leaving 11 bases between. This CDR3 has 13 residues.

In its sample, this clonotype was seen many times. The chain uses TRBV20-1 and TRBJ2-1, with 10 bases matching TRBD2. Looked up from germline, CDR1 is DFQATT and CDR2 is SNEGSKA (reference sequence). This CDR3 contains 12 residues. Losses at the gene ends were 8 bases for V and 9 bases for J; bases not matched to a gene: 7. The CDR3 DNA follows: TGCAGTCCCAAAGGGACTAGCGTTGAGCAGTTCTTC. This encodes CSPKGTSVEQFF.

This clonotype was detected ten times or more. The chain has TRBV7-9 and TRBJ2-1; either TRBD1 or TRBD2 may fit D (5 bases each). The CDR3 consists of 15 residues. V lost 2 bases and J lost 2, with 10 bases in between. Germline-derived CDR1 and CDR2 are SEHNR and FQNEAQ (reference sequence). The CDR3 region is CASSLLRGPYNEQFF. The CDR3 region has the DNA TGTGCCAGCAGCTTATTGAGGGGTCCCTACAATGAGCAGTTCTTC.

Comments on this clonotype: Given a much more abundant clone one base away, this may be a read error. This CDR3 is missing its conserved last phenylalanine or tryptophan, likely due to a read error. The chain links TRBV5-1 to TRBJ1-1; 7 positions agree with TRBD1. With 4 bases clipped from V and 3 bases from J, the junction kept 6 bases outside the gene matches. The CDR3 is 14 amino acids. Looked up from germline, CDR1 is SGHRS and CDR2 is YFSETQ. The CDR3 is CASSRQGEDTEAFL. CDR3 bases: TGCGCCAGCAGCCGACAGGGAGAGGACACTGAAGCTTTCCTT.

Written as DNA, the CDR3 is TGTGCCAGCACTCGGTGGAACACCGGGGAGCTGTTTTTT. It is translated as CASTRWNTGELFF. The chain links TRBV6-1 to TRBJ2-2; no definite D call. The CDR3 has 13 amino acids. V was pared by 7 bases and J by 1 base, with 7 bases between. CDR1 MNHNS and CDR2 SASEGT come from the germline V gene.

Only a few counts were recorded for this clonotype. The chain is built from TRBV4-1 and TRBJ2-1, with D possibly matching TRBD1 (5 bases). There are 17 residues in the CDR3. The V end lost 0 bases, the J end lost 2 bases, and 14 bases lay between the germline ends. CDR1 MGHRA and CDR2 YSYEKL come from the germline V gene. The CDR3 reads CASSQDSEQGPYNEQFF. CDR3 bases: TGCGCCAGCAGCCAAGATTCAGAGCAGGGCCCCTACAATGAGCAGTTCTTC.

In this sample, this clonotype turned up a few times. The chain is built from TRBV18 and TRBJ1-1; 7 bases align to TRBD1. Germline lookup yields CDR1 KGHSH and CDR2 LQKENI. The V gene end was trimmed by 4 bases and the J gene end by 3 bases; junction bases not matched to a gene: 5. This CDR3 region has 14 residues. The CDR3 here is CASSLKTGHTEAFF. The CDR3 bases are TGTGCCAGCTCACTTAAGACAGGGCACACTGAAGCTTTCTTT.

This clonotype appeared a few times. In DNA form, the CDR3 reads TGTGCCACCAGTGACCATGGCCTCACTGAAGCTTTCTTT. It encodes CATSDHGLTEAFF. J is TRBJ1-1 and V is TRBV24-1, with D hard to call. CDR3 length: 13 residues. From germline, CDR1 is KGHDR and CDR2 SFDVKD. The ends were cut back, 4 bases at V and 4 bases at J, with 9 bases in the middle.

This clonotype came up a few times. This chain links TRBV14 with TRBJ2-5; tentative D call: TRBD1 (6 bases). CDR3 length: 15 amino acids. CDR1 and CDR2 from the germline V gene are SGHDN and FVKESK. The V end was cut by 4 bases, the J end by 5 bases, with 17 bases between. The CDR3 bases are TGTGCCAGCAGCCGAAAAACAGGGTGGAGGGAGACCCAGTACTTC. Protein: CASSRKTGWRETQYF.

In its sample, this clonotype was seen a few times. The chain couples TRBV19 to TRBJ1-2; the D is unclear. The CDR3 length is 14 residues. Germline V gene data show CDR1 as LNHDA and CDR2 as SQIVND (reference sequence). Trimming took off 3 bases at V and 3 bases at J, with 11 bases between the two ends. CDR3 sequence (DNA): TGTGCCAGTAGTATGAGTGTCGGAGACTATGGCTACACCTTC. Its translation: CASSMSVGDYGYTF.